This T cell receptor (beta chain) is drawn from a study of blood T cell repertoires in COVID-19 (dated by TCRdb to the early 2020s). A note on the overall study: Samples covering the acute and convalescent phases of COVID-19 were provided by collaborators in the United States, Italy and Spain. The prospective study material was composed of cDNA or gDNA derived from T cells, B-cell-depleted T cells, or PBMCs. Subjects who had been exposed to COVID-19, were actively infected with it, or had recovered from it provided the deeply sampled blood TCRbeta repertoires that made up the dataset. The repertoires were released in a freely available public database meant as a resource for research on the immune response to SARS-CoV-2. Samples came from the ongoing ImmuneRACE study (first 160 participants) plus 1,254 subjects from 6 global collaborators. Nearly every sample came with metadata listing a de-identified subject ID, COVID-19 status, age in years and sex. Where HLA class I and class II types were available, the types were taken from metadata supplied by the sample provider, not from assay-based typing.

The CDR3 runs 14 residues from the cysteine to the phenylalanine. The CDR3 DNA has 42 bases and is translated from base 1. V is cut by 6 bases and J by 7 bases, and the space between the germline ends is 15 bases. The germline V gene yields SNHLY for CDR1 and FYNNEI for CDR2. Summary of the overall study and its limitations: The quantity of clinical and demographic metadata differed by source and by participant and was supplied without curation.

In the prospective study, participants were about 18 to 95 years old, resided in approximately 22 geographic areas of the United States, and were enrolled through a virtual design. To assign participants to cohorts, the prospective study relied on clinical history that participants themselves reported in a screening survey and a study questionnaire. Mobile phlebotomists in the prospective study collected whole blood, serum and a nasopharyngeal or oropharyngeal swab from every participant. Participants in the prospective study had the option to provide additional blood draws and questionnaires over a roughly 2-month period. Prospective study blood samples were shipped either frozen or at room temperature before DNA extraction. With respect to this clone: The specificity of this receptor is unknown. No much larger clonotype is one base removed from it; base qualities were not supplied.

The immunoSEQ Assay, a bias-controlled multiplex PCR, was used to amplify TCRbeta CDR3 regions from genomic DNA. Regarding the original processing steps: The number of nucleated cells in each sample was estimated from the amplification of reference gene primers within the assay. Sequence reads were collapsed and filtered to measure the absolute abundance of every unique TCRbeta CDR3 rearrangement. For each sample, productive Simpson clonality was calculated as the square root of Simpson's diversity index over productive rearrangements. TCRdb carries this immuneACCESS record with in-frame sequences only. Its versions omit some clonotypes, under half of them owing to an unresolved V gene in the studies checked, with the rest unexplained. That table supplies the V and J calls and clone size; D and trimming were determined from the DNA. In this sample the table shows around 180,000 clones, about 77% of which occur a single time. The ten largest clones add up to about 15% of the sample.

The clonotype originates from a woman aged 45-65 years with acute COVID-19. The V and J segments used are TRBV2 and TRBJ1-4; the D gene is perhaps TRBD1, from 6 matching bases. The sequencing sample was made of PBMCs or T cells enriched from blood (not recorded which). This receptor has the CDR3 CASSEGGVGEKLFF. The DNA sequence is given as TGTGCCAGCAGCGAGGGGGGGGTCGGTGAAAAACTGTTTTTT.